This TCR beta chain comes out of a study of T cell changes during pregnancy in multiple sclerosis. TCRdb's table, derived via immunoSEQ multiplex PCR, lists solely in-frame clones and lacks some. Among tens of thousands of clones listed, around 90% were seen once. Germline V lookup: CDR1 SQVTM, CDR2 ANQGSEA. V shed 6 bases and J shed 3 bases, with 18 bases lying between them. The CDR3 is 15 residues long. This TCR was recovered from a female donor with multiple sclerosis, enrolled in a pregnancy study. This sequence joins TRBV29-1 and TRBJ1-5, with a tentative D call TRBD1 (5 bases). The sequencing used peripheral blood, collected in the first trimester of pregnancy. The DNA of the CDR3 is TGCAGCGTCAATACGGGTGACAGCAACAATCAGCCCCAGCATTTT. Translated: CSVNTGDSNNQPQHF.